The 9 T cell receptor delta chains reported below all come from one sample, sequenced in a study of γδ T cells in repeated Plasmodium falciparum infection. TCRdb reanalysed the multiplex PCR reads via CATT. Found here are 50,000 to 65,000 delta-chain clones, over 1.5% of them singletons; the top ten hold roughly 15%. Flow sorting of PBMC yielded separate Vgamma9/Vdelta2+ and Vdelta2-negative gammadelta T cell populations for bulk repertoire analysis. The sequenced material came from gamma-delta T cells from blood. The receptors were sampled from a pool of human donors (malaria-infected and uninfected, not separated).

This clone was seen a few times. Translating this DNA gives a protein that differs at residue 19 from the TCRdb one, which belongs to a much larger clone; a read error is likely, and the protein shown is this translation. The chain uses TRDV1 and TRDJ1, with TRDD3 identical over 13 bases. CDR3 length: 25 amino acids. In germline, CDR1 is TSWWSYY, CDR2 QGS. Trimming at V came to 5 bases and at J to 1 base, leaving 31 bases not matched to a gene. CDR3 sequence reads: CALGHTNSLQYWGIRTDVCTDKLIF. DNA of the CDR3: TGTGCTCTTGGGCATACTAACAGTCTCCAGTACTGGGGGATACGGACGGACGTTTGCACCGATAAACTCATCTTT.

This clone is large (0.1 to 1%). The identical CDR3 is also encoded by other nucleotide sequences in the sample. The rearrangement links TRDV1 to TRDJ1, with 10 bases identical to TRDD3. Germline loops: CDR1 TSWWSYY, CDR2 QGS. V lost 2 bases and J lost 3; bases outside the gene matches: 9. The CDR3 covers 17 residues. The CDR3: CALGEAVYWGMADKLIF. CDR3 DNA sequence: TGTGCTCTTGGGGAAGCTGTGTACTGGGGGATGGCCGATAAACTCATCTTT.

This clone was observed at least ten times. TCRdb's entry gives the protein of a much larger clone, which mismatches this DNA's translation at residue 18, likely from a read error; the protein reported here is translated from the DNA. The V gene reported is TRDV2; the J gene is uncalled; the table's TRDD3 call for D was not verified on the DNA. CDR1 and CDR2 from the germline V gene are GEAIGNYY and EKD. The CDR3 spans 20 residues. CDR3 coding DNA: TGTGCCTGTGACACCGCGCTGGGGATACCCCGCTCCTGGGACACCCGACAGACGTTTTTC. The encoded protein is CACDTALGIPRSWDTRQTFF.

The table lists this clone with a few counts. This DNA's translation and the protein TCRdb lists, from a much larger clone, do not match at residue 24, likely due to a read error; the protein shown is translated from the DNA. The rearrangement uses TRDV1 and TRDJ1; no clear D gene. Germline V lookup: CDR1 TSWWSYY, CDR2 QGS. The CDR3 has 27 amino acids. The CDR3 loop reads CALGEISIFFVRGQTWSGSRHTDRLIF. The CDR3 coding sequence is TGTGCTCTTGGGGAAATATCAATCTTCTTCGTCCGTGGTCAGACCTGGTCCGGTTCGAGACACACCGATAGACTCATCTTT.

V and J are TRDV1 and TRDJ1; 12 bases fit TRDD3. The J gene was not available in TCRdb and was assigned here by matching the DNA to germline segments. Trimming cost V 3 bases and J 3 bases; bases outside gene matches: 29. Germline CDR1 TSWWSYY, CDR2 QGS. This CDR3 region has 24 residues. This chain's CDR3 is CALGDLGLPGPPGGYAGWSDKLIF. The CDR3 DNA follows: TGTGCTCTTGGGGACTTAGGCCTTCCTGGGCCCCCTGGGGGATACGCTGGGTGGTCCGATAAACTCATCTTT.

This clone has just a few counts. TCRdb's protein, taken from a much larger clone, differs from this DNA's translation at residues 6 and 8, likely owing to a read error; the protein displayed comes from the DNA. The chain is built from TRDV2 and TRDJ1; 12 bases are shared with TRDD3. Looked up from germline, CDR1 is GEAIGNYY and CDR2 is EKD. Trimming cost V 0 bases and J 0 bases; bases outside gene matches: 16. The CDR3 has 21 residues. The chain's CDR3 is CACDTSWCTGGYYPYTDKLIF. CDR3 DNA: TGTGCCTGTGACACCTCATGGTGTACTGGGGGATACTATCCGTACACCGATAAACTCATCTTT.

About this clone itself: The protein in TCRdb stems from a much larger clone and differs at residue 5 from this DNA's translation, likely a read error; here the protein is translated from the DNA. The chain employs TRDV2 and TRDJ1, with 8 bases lining up with TRDD3. V was clipped by 3 bases and J by 0 bases; unmatched bases: 20. The CDR3 has 20 residues. Germline CDR1 GEAIGNYY, CDR2 EKD. CDR3 sequence reads: CACDVDRPRGDRKYTDKLIF. The CDR3 DNA follows: TGTGCCTGTGACGTTGACCGGCCTCGGGGGGATAGAAAGTACACCGATAAACTCATCTTT.

About this clone: The TCRdb protein, from a much larger clone, departs from this DNA's translation at residue 3, likely by read error; the protein shown derives from the DNA. The genes are TRDV1 and TRDJ2; TRDD3 matches at 8 bases. Here the J gene was assigned by germline matching of the DNA, as TCRdb has none. The CDR3 is 23 amino acids. CDR1 and CDR2 from the germline V gene are TSWWSYY and QGS. The CDR3 DNA is TGTGCTATTGGGGATCCCCCGGAAGGTTGGGGGATTGTGTCTATCCCTTTGACAGCACAACTCTTCTTT. Amino acid sequence: CAIGDPPEGWGIVSIPLTAQLFF.

By its share, this clone is medium-sized (0.01 to 0.1%). A read error may produce the germline difference seen at one junction end. This sequence joins TRDV1 and TRDJ1; possible D gene TRDD3, 5 bases. The CDR3 consists of 14 residues. Germline V gene sequence: CDR1 TSWWSYY, CDR2 QGS. The CDR3 spells CAPGIPKYTDKLIF. The CDR3 coding sequence is TGTGCTCCTGGGATTCCCAAGTACACCGATAAACTCATCTTT.